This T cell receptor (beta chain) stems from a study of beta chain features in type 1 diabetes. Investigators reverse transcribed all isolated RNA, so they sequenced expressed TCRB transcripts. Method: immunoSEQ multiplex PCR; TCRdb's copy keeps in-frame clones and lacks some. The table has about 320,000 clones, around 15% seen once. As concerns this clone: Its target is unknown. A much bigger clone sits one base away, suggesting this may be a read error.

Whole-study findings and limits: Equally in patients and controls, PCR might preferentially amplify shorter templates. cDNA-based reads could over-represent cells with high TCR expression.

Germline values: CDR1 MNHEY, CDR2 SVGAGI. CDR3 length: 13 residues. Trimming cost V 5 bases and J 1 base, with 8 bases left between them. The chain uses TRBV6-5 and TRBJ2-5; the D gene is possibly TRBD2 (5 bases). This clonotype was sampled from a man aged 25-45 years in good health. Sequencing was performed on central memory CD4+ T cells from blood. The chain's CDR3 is CASSQEVQETQYF. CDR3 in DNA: TGTGCCAGCAGTCAGGAGGTCCAAGAGACCCAGTACTTC.